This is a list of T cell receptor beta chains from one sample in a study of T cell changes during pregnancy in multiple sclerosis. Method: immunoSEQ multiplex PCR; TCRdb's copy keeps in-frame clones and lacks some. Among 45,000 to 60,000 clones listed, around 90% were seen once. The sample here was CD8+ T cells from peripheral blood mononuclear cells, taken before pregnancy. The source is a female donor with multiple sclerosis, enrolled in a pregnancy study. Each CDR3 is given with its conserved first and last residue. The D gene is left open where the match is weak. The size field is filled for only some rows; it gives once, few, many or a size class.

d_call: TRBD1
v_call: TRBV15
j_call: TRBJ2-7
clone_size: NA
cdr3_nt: TGTGCCACCAGCAGAGGGACAGGGGTCGAGCAGTACTTC
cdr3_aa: CATSRGTGVEQYF

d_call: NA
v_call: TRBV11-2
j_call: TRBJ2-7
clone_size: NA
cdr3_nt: TGTGCCAGCACCACCCGGGGGGCCCGTCGCGAGCAGTACTTC
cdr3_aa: CASTTRGARREQYF

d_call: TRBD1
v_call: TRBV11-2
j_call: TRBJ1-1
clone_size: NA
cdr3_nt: TGTGCCAGCAGCTTCCTCCAGGGGGCAGGGACTGAAGCTTTCTTT
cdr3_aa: CASSFLQGAGTEAFF

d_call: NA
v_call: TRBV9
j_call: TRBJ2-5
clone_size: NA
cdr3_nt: TGTGCCAGCAGCGATGCAGGCCAAGAGACCCAGTACTTC
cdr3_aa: CASSDAGQETQYF

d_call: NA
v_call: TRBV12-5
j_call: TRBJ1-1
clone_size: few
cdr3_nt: TGTGCTAGTGGTTTGTTCTCGGGGAATGCTTTCTTT
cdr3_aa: CASGLFSGNAFF

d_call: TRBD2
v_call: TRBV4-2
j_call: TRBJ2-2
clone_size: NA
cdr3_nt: TGTGCCAGCAGCCCTAGCGGGGGGGCGGGAAGGGAGCTGTTTTTT
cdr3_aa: CASSPSGGAGRELFF

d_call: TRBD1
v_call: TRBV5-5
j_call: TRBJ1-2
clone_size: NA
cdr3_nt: TGTGCCAGCAGCGAGGACAGGGCAAACTATGGCTACACCTTC
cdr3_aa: CASSEDRANYGYTF

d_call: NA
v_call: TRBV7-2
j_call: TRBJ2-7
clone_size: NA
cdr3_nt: TGTGCCAGCAGCCCCCACCCCTCGGGGGCCTACGAGCAGTACTTC
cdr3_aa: CASSPHPSGAYEQYF

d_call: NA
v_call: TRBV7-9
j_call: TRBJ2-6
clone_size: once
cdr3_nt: TGTGCCAGCAGCCCACGTTTGGGGCCTGGGGCCAACGTCCTGACTTTC
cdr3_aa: CASSPRLGPGANVLTF

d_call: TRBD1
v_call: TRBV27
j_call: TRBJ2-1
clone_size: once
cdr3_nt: TGTGCCAGCAGCTCGTCCGGGACAGGGTTTATCAATGAGCAGTTCTTC
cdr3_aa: CASSSSGTGFINEQFF

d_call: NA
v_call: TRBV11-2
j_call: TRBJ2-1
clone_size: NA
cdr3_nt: TGTGCCAGCAACTCCACGTGGGCGTCCTACAATGAGCAGTTCTTC
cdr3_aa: CASNSTWASYNEQFF

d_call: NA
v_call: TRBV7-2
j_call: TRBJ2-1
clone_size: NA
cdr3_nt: TGTGCCAGCAGCTTAGGACTGACCTCCTACAATGAGCAGTTCTTC
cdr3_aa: CASSLGLTSYNEQFF

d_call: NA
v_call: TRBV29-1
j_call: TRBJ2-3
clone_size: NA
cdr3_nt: TGCAGCGTCAGACACACCACAGATACGCAGTATTTT
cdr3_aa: CSVRHTTDTQYF

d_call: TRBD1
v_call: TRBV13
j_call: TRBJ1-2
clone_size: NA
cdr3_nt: TGTGCCAGCAGCTCGCCACTGGACAGGGACTATGGCTACACCTTC
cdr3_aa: CASSSPLDRDYGYTF

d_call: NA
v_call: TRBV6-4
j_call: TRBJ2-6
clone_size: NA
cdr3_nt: TGTGCCAGCACCCCGGGGGGGGCCAACGTCCTGACTTTC
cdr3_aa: CASTPGGANVLTF

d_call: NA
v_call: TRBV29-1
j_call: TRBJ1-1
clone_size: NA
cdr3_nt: TGCAGCGTTTTTGGCAGAGGGAACACTGAAGCTTTCTTT
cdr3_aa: CSVFGRGNTEAFF

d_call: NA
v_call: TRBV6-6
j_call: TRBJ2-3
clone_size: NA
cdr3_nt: TGTGCCAGCACTAGCTCCGGGGGGCGGGGAGATACGCAGTATTTT
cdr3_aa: CASTSSGGRGDTQYF

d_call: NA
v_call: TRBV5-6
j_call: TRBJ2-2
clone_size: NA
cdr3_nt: TGTGCCAGCAGCTGGGCGGGGACCGGGGAGCTGTTTTTT
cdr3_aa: CASSWAGTGELFF

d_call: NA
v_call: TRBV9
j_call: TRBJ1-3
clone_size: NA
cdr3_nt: TGTGCCAGCAGCGATACAGGGAGCTCTGGAAACACCATATATTTT
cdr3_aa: CASSDTGSSGNTIYF

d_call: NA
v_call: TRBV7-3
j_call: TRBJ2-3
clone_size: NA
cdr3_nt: TGTGCCAGCAGCTCGGCAGGGGCAGATACGCAGTATTTT
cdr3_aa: CASSSAGADTQYF

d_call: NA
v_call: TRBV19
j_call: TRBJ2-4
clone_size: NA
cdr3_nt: TGTGCCAGTAATCTCGGAGTTGGAAACATTCAGTACTTC
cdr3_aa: CASNLGVGNIQYF

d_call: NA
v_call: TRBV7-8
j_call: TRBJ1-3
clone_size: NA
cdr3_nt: TGTGCCAGCAGTCATACAGGGACGGGAAACACCATATATTTT
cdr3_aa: CASSHTGTGNTIYF

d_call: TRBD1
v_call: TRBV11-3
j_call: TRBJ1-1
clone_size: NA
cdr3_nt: TGTGCCAGCAGCCGGACAGGGCGTACTGAAGCTTTCTTT
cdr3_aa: CASSRTGRTEAFF

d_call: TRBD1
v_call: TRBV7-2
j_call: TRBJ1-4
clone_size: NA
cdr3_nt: TGTGCCAGCAGTTATAGGGCCTTGGACAGGGGGCATGATGAAAAACTGTTTTTT
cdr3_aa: CASSYRALDRGHDEKLFF

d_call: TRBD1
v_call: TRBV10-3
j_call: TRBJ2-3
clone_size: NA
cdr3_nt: TGTGCCATCAGTGAGGACCCGGGACAGGGCACAGATACGCAGTATTTT
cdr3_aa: CAISEDPGQGTDTQYF

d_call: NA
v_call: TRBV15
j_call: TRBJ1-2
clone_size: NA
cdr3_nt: TGTGCCACCAGCAGAGCCGGGGGGCCCCAAAATGGCTACACCTTC
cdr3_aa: CATSRAGGPQNGYTF

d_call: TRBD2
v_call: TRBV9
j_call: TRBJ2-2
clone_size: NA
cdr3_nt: TGTGCCAGCAGCACACTAGCGGGGGGCGTTGCCGGGGAGCTGTTTTTT
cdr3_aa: CASSTLAGGVAGELFF

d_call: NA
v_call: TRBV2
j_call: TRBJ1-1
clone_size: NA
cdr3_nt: TGTGCCAGCAGCGCAACCGGGACACCGAACACTGAAGCTTTCTTT
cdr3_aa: CASSATGTPNTEAFF

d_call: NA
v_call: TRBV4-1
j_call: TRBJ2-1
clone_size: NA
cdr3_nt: TGCGCCAGCAGCCAAGAACGCAGAAACAATGAGCAGTTCTTC
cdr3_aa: CASSQERRNNEQFF

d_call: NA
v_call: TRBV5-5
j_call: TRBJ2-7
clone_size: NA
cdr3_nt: TGTGCCAGCAGCCCTACAGAGCCAGCCTACGAGCAGTACTTC
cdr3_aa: CASSPTEPAYEQYF

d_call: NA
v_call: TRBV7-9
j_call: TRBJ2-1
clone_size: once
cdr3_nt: TGTGCCAGCAGCATCACAGGGAACTCCTACAATGAGCAGTTCTTC
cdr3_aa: CASSITGNSYNEQFF

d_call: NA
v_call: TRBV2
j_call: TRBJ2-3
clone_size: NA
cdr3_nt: TGTGCCAGCAGTGCTGAGTGGGGGCCCAGCACAGATACGCAGTATTTT
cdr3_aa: CASSAEWGPSTDTQYF

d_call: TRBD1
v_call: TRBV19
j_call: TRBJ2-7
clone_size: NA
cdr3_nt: TGTGCCAGTAGACCGACAGGGCGCTACGAGCAGTACTTC
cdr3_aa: CASRPTGRYEQYF

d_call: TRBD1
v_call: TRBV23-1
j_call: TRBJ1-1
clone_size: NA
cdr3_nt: TGCGCCAGCAGTCAATTCGGACAGGGTGGGAACACTGAAGCTTTCTTT
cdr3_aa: CASSQFGQGGNTEAFF

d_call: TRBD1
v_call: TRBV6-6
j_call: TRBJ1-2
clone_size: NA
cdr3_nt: TGTGCCAGCAGTTCGGCCGTTTCCGACAGGGGCTATGGCTACACCTTC
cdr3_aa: CASSSAVSDRGYGYTF

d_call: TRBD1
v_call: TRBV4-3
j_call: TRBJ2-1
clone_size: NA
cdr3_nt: TGCGCCAGCAGCCTACTACAGGGGAATGAGCAGTTCTTC
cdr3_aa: CASSLLQGNEQFF

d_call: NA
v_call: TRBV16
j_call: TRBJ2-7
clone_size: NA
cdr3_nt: TGTGCCAGCAGCCAATCTCGAGGGCTCGAGCAGTACTTC
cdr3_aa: CASSQSRGLEQYF

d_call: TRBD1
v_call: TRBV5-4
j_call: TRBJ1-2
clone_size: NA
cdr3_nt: TGTGCCAGCAGCTTGGAACCCGGGACAGGCTATGGCTACACCTTC
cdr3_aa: CASSLEPGTGYGYTF

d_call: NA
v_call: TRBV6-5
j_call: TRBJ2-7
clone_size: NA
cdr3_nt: TGTGCCAGCCATTCCCGACAGGACGGCTCCTACGAGCAGTACTTC
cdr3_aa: CASHSRQDGSYEQYF

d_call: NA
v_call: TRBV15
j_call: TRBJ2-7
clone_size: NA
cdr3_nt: TGTGCCACCAGCCCCGGGGGTTACGAGCAGTACTTC
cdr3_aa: CATSPGGYEQYF

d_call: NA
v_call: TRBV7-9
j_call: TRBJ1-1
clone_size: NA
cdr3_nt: TGTGCCATCGCGGGGAACACTGAAGCTTTCTTT
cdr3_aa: CAIAGNTEAFF